The 18 T cell receptor beta chains reported below all come from one sample, sequenced in a study of OX40 agonist ivuxolimab in advanced cancers. Profiled with immunoSEQ multiplex PCR; TCRdb holds only in-frame clones, not every one. The sample has 75,000 to 95,000 clones, more than 80% seen once. Source: CD4+ or CD8+ T cells sorted from blood, taken in a trial of the OX40 agonist ivuxolimab. The receptors come from an adult with an advanced solid tumor such as melanoma, head and neck, liver or kidney cancer.

The chain recombines TRBV6-1 with TRBJ2-7, with 14 bases identical to TRBD2. From germline, CDR1 is MNHNS and CDR2 SASEGT. Germline trimming cut 3 bases from V and 3 bases from J; bases unmatched to any gene: 7. The CDR3 has 17 residues. This chain's CDR3 is CASSEGLAGEFRYEQYF. CDR3 DNA sequence: TGTGCCAGCAGTGAGGGACTAGCGGGAGAGTTCCGCTACGAGCAGTACTTC.

The J gene is TRBJ2-7, the V gene TRBV9; 9 bases agree with TRBD2. Germline-derived CDR1 and CDR2 are SGDLS and YYNGEE. The trim removed 0 bases at V and 6 bases at J, leaving 4 bases unmatched. This CDR3 is 14 amino acids long. The CDR3 reads CASSVVAGGGEQYF. The CDR3 DNA is TGTGCCAGCAGCGTAGTCGCGGGAGGGGGCGAGCAGTACTTC.

In its sample, this clone was seen once. The chain recombines TRBV10-3 with TRBJ1-1; no clear D. CDR3 length: 12 residues. Germline V gene sequence: CDR1 ENHRY, CDR2 SYGVKD. Trimming removed 5 bases at V and 0 bases at J, with 4 bases between. The CDR3 spells CAISPMNTEAFF. Here the CDR3 DNA reads TGTGCCATCAGTCCGATGAACACTGAAGCTTTCTTT.

CDR3 sequence (DNA): TGTGCTAGTGGTTCCCTGGCGGGAGGAAACTTAGGCACCGGGGAGCTGTTTTTT. This encodes CASGSLAGGNLGTGELFF. The rearrangement joins TRBV12-5 to TRBJ2-2; TRBD2 matches 8 bases. The CDR3 is 18 residues long. J gave up 4 bases and V 4 bases, and 14 bases lay outside the gene matches. Germline V gene sequence: CDR1 LGHNT, CDR2 FRNRAP. The full variable domain, in which reference TRBV12-5 and TRBJ2-2 provide the parts outside the CDR3, is DARVTQTPRHKVTEMGQEVTMRCQPILGHNTVFWYRQTMMQGLELLAYFRNRAPLDDSGMPKDRFSAEMPDATLATLKIQPSEPRDSAVYFCASGSLAGGNLGTGELFFGEGSRLTVL.

The chain recombines TRBV7-9 with TRBJ1-3; D not certain. The germline V and J ends were trimmed by 6 bases and 2 bases, with 11 bases remaining between them. Per the germline V gene, CDR1 is SEHNR and CDR2 is FQNEAQ (reference sequence). The CDR3 sequence is 14 residues long. CDR3 sequence: CASRPKGTGNTIYF. DNA of the CDR3: TGTGCCAGCAGGCCGAAGGGAACTGGAAACACCATATATTTT.

This clone was counted between two and nine times. V and J are TRBV5-6 and TRBJ1-5; D gene uncertain. CDR3 size: 15 residues. V was trimmed by 2 bases and J by 2 bases, leaving 11 bases between them. Germline CDR1 is SGHDT and CDR2 is YYEEEE. CDR3 protein: CASSFSPDGNQPQHF. In DNA, the CDR3 is TGTGCCAGCAGCTTCTCTCCCGATGGCAATCAGCCCCAGCATTTT.

V and J are TRBV9 and TRBJ1-2, with D perhaps matching TRBD1 (6 bases). Trimming stripped 0 bases from V and 4 bases from J, with 16 bases between. Looked up from germline, CDR1 is SGDLS and CDR2 is YYNGEE. The CDR3 is made up of 16 amino acids. In nucleotides, the CDR3 is TGTGCCAGCAGCGTAGGAGGCGTAGGACAGAGCTATGGCTACACCTTC. Translation gives CASSVGGVGQSYGYTF.

The CDR3 coding sequence is TGTGCCAGCAGTTTCTCCGGGACTAGCGGGAGGGGGTGGTTCTTC. Encoded protein: CASSFSGTSGRGWFF. The J gene is TRBJ2-1, the V gene TRBV27; 16 bases map to TRBD2. Germline V gives CDR1 MNHEY, CDR2 SMNVEV (reference sequence). This CDR3 is built from 15 residues. The V gene end was trimmed by 3 bases and the J gene end by 15 bases; junction bases not matched to a gene: 8.

The rearrangement links TRBV6-1 to TRBJ1-6; D remains unclear. Germline V lookup: CDR1 MNHNS, CDR2 SASEGT. V was pared by 5 bases and J by 5 bases, with 10 bases between. The CDR3 length is 14 residues. The CDR3 nucleotides are TGTGCCAGCAGTTTGACTTCCGATAATTCACCCCTCCACTTT. As protein: CASSLTSDNSPLHF.

The CDR3 loop is CASSFPRDRGAYEQYF. DNA of the CDR3: TGTGCCAGCAGCTTCCCCCGGGACAGGGGAGCCTACGAGCAGTACTTC. V gene TRBV7-2 combines with J gene TRBJ2-7, with TRBD1 identical over 10 bases. From germline, CDR1 is SGHTA and CDR2 FQGNSA. Germline trimming cut 3 bases from V and 2 bases from J; bases unmatched to any gene: 7. The CDR3 is 16 residues long.

The chain joins TRBV7-9 to TRBJ1-4; a possible D gene is TRBD1 (5 bases). The germline gives CDR1 SEHNR, CDR2 FQNEAQ (reference sequence). V was shortened by 2 bases and J by 3 bases, with 10 bases between the two germline ends. CDR3 length equals 15 residues. The CDR3 reads CASSLTTVPNEKLFF. The DNA of the CDR3 is TGTGCCAGCAGCTTAACGACAGTACCTAATGAAAAACTGTTTTTT. The variable domain in full, with the rest retrieved from reference TRBV7-9 and TRBJ1-4, is DTGVSQNPRHKITKRGQNVTFRCDPISEHNRLYWYRQTLGQGPEFLTYFQNEAQLEKSRLLSDRFSAERPKGSFSTLEIQRTEQGDSAMYLCASSLTTVPNEKLFFGSGTQLSVL.

The gene calls are TRBV9 and TRBJ1-1; D not certain. In germline, CDR1 is SGDLS, CDR2 YYNGEE. This CDR3 contains 14 residues. The V and J ends lost 2 bases and 1 base respectively, with 9 bases between them. This CDR3 is CASSVGRTNTEAFF. DNA of the CDR3: TGTGCCAGCAGCGTCGGACGGACGAACACTGAAGCTTTCTTT.

The CDR3 is CASSTRTVSYEQYF. The CDR3 DNA reads TGTGCCAGCAGTACCCGGACAGTCTCCTACGAGCAGTACTTC. This sequence joins TRBV6-6 and TRBJ2-7; D may be TRBD1 (6 bases). Trimming cost V 5 bases and J 0 bases, with 11 bases left between them. CDR1 and CDR2 (germline): MNHNY, SVGAGI (reference sequence). The CDR3 spans 14 residues.

This chain joins TRBV2 and TRBJ2-5; perhaps TRBD1 as D (6 bases). This CDR3 is 14 amino acids long. Trimming shortened V by 7 bases and J by 2 bases, and 14 bases separated the two germline ends. The germline V gene encodes CDR1 SNHLY and CDR2 FYNNEI. The CDR3 DNA follows: TGTGCCAGCAAGCCTGGACAGCCGCAAGAGACCCAGTACTTC. Residues: CASKPGQPQETQYF.

The V and J genes are TRBV28 and TRBJ2-3, with TRBD2 as a possible D gene (5 bases). CDR1 is MDHEN and CDR2 is SYDVKM in the germline V gene. The germline V and J ends were trimmed by 3 bases and 2 bases, with 12 bases remaining between them. The CDR3 totals 15 residues. CDR3 residues: CASSFDGLITDTQYF. The CDR3 coding sequence is TGTGCCAGCAGTTTCGATGGACTCATCACAGATACGCAGTATTTT.

The V and J genes are TRBV4-3 and TRBJ1-1; D not resolved. Looked up from germline, CDR1 is LGHNA and CDR2 is YSLEER. Trimming cost V 1 base and J 5 bases, with 14 bases left between them. The CDR3 is 15 residues long. DNA of the CDR3: TGCGCCAGCAGCCAAGGACCAGAGCCGGGTACTGAAGCTTTCTTT. Translating it yields CASSQGPEPGTEAFF.

V is TRBV7-2 and J is TRBJ2-2; the D call may be TRBD1 or TRBD2 (5 bases each). The CDR3 covers 14 residues. Trimming took off 2 bases at V and 4 bases at J, with 8 bases between the two ends. Germline V gene sequence: CDR1 SGHTA, CDR2 FQGNSA. The CDR3 loop reads CASSLQGTTGELFF. CDR3 DNA sequence: TGTGCCAGCAGCTTACAAGGGACCACCGGGGAGCTGTTTTTT.

V and J are TRBV30 and TRBJ1-2; D is uncertain. Germline loops: CDR1 GTSNPN, CDR2 SVGIG (reference sequence). Trimming cost V 2 bases and J 0 bases, with 13 bases left between them. This CDR3 has 15 residues. As DNA, the CDR3 is TGTGCCTGGAGTTTGGACGCAACTGCTAACTATGGCTACACCTTC. This sequence encodes CAWSLDATANYGYTF.